The next 18 T cell receptor beta chains were all read from a single sample in a study of OX40 agonist ivuxolimab in advanced cancers. Sequenced by immunoSEQ multiplex PCR; TCRdb stores in-frame clones only, minus some. The repertoire has about 78,000 clones, around 87% of them found once; the top ten carry roughly 0.23%. The specimen was CD4+ or CD8+ T cells sorted from blood, collected in a trial of the OX40 agonist ivuxolimab. The receptor set was obtained from an adult with an advanced solid tumor such as melanoma, head and neck, liver or kidney cancer.

The chain employs TRBV4-1 and TRBJ2-3; perhaps TRBD2 as D (5 bases). CDR1 and CDR2 (germline): MGHRA, YSYEKL. The CDR3 runs 20 residues. Deletions cut 0 bases from V and 6 bases from J, with 28 bases between. This CDR3 reads CASSQDGRDGGSGGVDTQYF. CDR3 sequence (DNA): TGCGCCAGCAGCCAAGATGGGCGTGACGGCGGGTCAGGTGGAGTGGATACGCAGTATTTT.

The chain combines TRBV28 with TRBJ2-6; unclear D gene. In germline, CDR1 is MDHEN, CDR2 SYDVKM. The CDR3 has 13 residues. V was cut by 6 bases and J by 2 bases, with 5 bases left in between. The CDR3 DNA is TGTGCCAGCAGCGGAGCTGGGGCCAACGTCCTGACTTTC. It encodes CASSGAGANVLTF.

About this clone: At one of its ends the junction is not consistent with the germline gene, which may arise from a read error. The chain couples TRBV7-9 to TRBJ1-4; possible D gene TRBD1, 5 bases. The CDR3 covers 10 residues. CDR1 is SEHNR and CDR2 is FQNEAQ in the germline V gene (reference sequence). The CDR3 nucleotides read TGTGCCAGCAGCTCCCGGGACCTTGTTTTT. The encoded protein is CASSSRDLVF.

V is TRBV15 and J is TRBJ2-7, with a weak D call TRBD1 (7 bases). Germline CDR1 and CDR2: LNHNV and YYDKDF (reference sequence). V lost 0 bases to trimming and J lost 3 bases, with 21 bases between them. CDR3 length equals 18 residues. In DNA, the CDR3 is TGTGCCACCAGCAGAGATATAGGGGGCGGGACAGTAAACTACGAGCAGTACTTC. Its translation is CATSRDIGGGTVNYEQYF. Full variable domain (remainder filled in from reference TRBV15 and TRBJ2-7): DAMVIQNPRYQVTQFGKPVTLSCSQTLNHNVMYWYQQKSSQAPKLLFHYYDKDFNNEADTPDNFQSRRPNTSFCFLDIRSPGLGDTAMYLCATSRDIGGGTVNYEQYFGPGTRLTVT.

This clone was seen just once. This chain joins TRBV2 and TRBJ2-7, with TRBD2 matching over 7 bases. CDR1 SNHLY and CDR2 FYNNEI come from the germline V gene. J lost 0 bases, V lost 8 bases, and 10 bases had no gene match. The CDR3 loop spans 15 amino acids. The CDR3 loop reads CASARDYQSSYEQYF. In DNA form, the CDR3 reads TGTGCCAGCGCCAGGGACTACCAAAGCTCCTACGAGCAGTACTTC.

This sequence joins TRBV5-1 and TRBJ2-3; 11 bases are shared with TRBD2. CDR3 length: 17 residues. V gave up 4 bases and J gave up 0 bases; unmatched junction bases: 7. Germline V lookup: CDR1 SGHRS, CDR2 YFSETQ. In DNA, the CDR3 is TGCGCCAGCAGCCCGCTACTAGCGGGAGTCAGCACAGATACGCAGTATTTT. Translated, it gives CASSPLLAGVSTDTQYF.

Relative to its sample, this clone is medium-sized. The rearrangement uses TRBV27 and TRBJ2-7, with a tentative D call TRBD2 (5 bases). V lost 5 bases to trimming and J lost 0 bases, with 17 bases between them. CDR1 is MNHEY and CDR2 is SMNVEV in the germline V gene (reference sequence). This CDR3 spans 16 amino acids. This CDR3 is CASSGGSAPSSYEQYF. In nucleotides, the CDR3 is TGTGCCAGCAGTGGAGGCTCAGCGCCTAGCTCCTACGAGCAGTACTTC.

The V call is TRBV28, the J call TRBJ2-1, with 13 bases aligning to TRBD2. Trimming at V came to 7 bases and at J to 7 bases, leaving 10 bases not matched to a gene. Germline V gene data show CDR1 as MDHEN and CDR2 as SYDVKM. The CDR3 is 16 residues long. The CDR3 nucleotides are TGTGCCAGCATTACTAGCGGGAGGGCCTTGAAGAATGAGCAGTTCTTC. Its protein is CASITSGRALKNEQFF.

The CDR3 coding sequence is TGTGCCAGCAGTTCTGACAGGACAAAGGCTTTCTTT. As protein: CASSSDRTKAFF. The chain employs TRBV6-5 and TRBJ1-1, with D tentatively TRBD1 (6 bases). The CDR3 has 12 amino acids. Germline values: CDR1 MNHEY, CDR2 SVGAGI. The V and J ends lost 4 bases and 11 bases respectively, with 14 bases between them.

The chain joins TRBV5-1 to TRBJ1-4, with 8 nucleotides matching TRBD1. CDR3 length: 16 amino acids. Trimming took 0 bases from V and 7 from J; bases not matched to a gene: 8. Germline loops: CDR1 SGHRS, CDR2 YFSETQ. The CDR3 DNA is TGCGCCAGCAGCTTGGCCCCGGCAGGGGGCGGTGAAAAACTGTTTTTT. Its protein product is CASSLAPAGGGEKLFF.

The V call is TRBV6-5, the J call TRBJ2-2; maybe TRBD2 (5 bases). Trimming took off 4 bases at V and 5 bases at J, with 5 bases between the two ends. The CDR3 covers 12 residues. Germline lookup yields CDR1 MNHEY and CDR2 SVGAGI. The CDR3 nucleotides are TGTGCCAGCAGTTCGGGAACCGGGGAGCTGTTTTTT. Amino acids: CASSSGTGELFF.

This rearrangement joins TRBV5-4 to TRBJ2-1; 9 bases fit TRBD1. CDR1 and CDR2 (germline): SGHNT, YYREEE (reference sequence). V lost 4 bases, J lost 4 bases, and 9 bases stayed unmatched. The CDR3 is made up of 16 amino acids. The CDR3 loop is CASSRPGQGFYNEQFF. In DNA form, the CDR3 reads TGTGCCAGCAGCCGGCCGGGACAGGGTTTTTACAATGAGCAGTTCTTC.

Concerning this clone: An end of the junction does not agree with germline; a read error may underlie this. J is TRBJ1-1 and V is TRBV5-5; D is unclear. The CDR3 is made up of 15 amino acids. CDR1 is SGHKS and CDR2 is YYEKEE in the germline V gene (reference sequence). CDR3 protein: CASSPLGSLKTEAFF. The CDR3 DNA reads TGTGCCAGCAGCCCCCTGGGCAGCCTGAAAACTGAAGCTTTCTTT. Variable domain in full (rest from reference TRBV5-5 and TRBJ1-1): DAGVTQSPTHLIKTRGQQVTLRCSPISGHKSVSWYQQVLGQGPQFIFQYYEKEERGRGNFPDRFSARQFPNYSSELNVNALLLGDSALYLCASSPLGSLKTEAFFGQGTRLTVV.

The count of this clone is one. This sequence joins TRBV2 and TRBJ1-2; 7 nucleotides match TRBD1. V shed 1 base, J shed 9 bases, and the junction held 8 bases outside the gene matches. Germline-derived CDR1 and CDR2 are SNHLY and FYNNEI. This CDR3 is 14 amino acids long. The chain's CDR3 is CASSEVDRLGRYTF. CDR3 bases: TGTGCCAGCAGTGAAGTGGACAGGCTGGGACGCTACACCTTC.

This clone was seen only once. The V gene is TRBV19, the J gene TRBJ2-5; D is possibly TRBD1 (5 bases). With 5 bases removed from V and 5 bases from J, the gap between germline ends came to 15 bases. The CDR3 sequence is 14 residues long. From germline, CDR1 is LNHDA and CDR2 SQIVND (reference sequence). CDR3 in DNA: TGTGCCAGTAGTCAGTGGCAGGGTGATGAGACCCAGTACTTC. Protein sequence: CASSQWQGDETQYF.

The chain employs TRBV5-1 and TRBJ2-1; 10 bases line up with TRBD2. Germline V CDR1 and CDR2: SGHRS, YFSETQ. This CDR3 has 16 amino acids. V trimming: 0 bases; J trimming: 9 bases; junction bases outside the gene matches: 9. CDR3 coding DNA: TGCGCCAGCAGCTTGGAACTAGCGGGACTAGCGCGTGAGCAGTTCTTC. Amino acids: CASSLELAGLAREQFF.

This clone was observed a single time. The chain is built from TRBV5-5 and TRBJ1-2; maybe TRBD1 (6 bases). The germline V gene has CDR1 SGHKS and CDR2 YYEKEE (reference sequence). The CDR3 contains 14 residues. Trimming stripped 0 bases from V and 5 bases from J, with 11 bases between. For the CDR3, the DNA is TGTGCCAGCAGCTTGGCGGCAGGGGAATATGGCTACACCTTC. Translation: CASSLAAGEYGYTF.

The chain is built from TRBV5-6 and TRBJ2-2; 8 bases map to TRBD1. V gave up 5 bases and J gave up 1 base; unmatched junction bases: 4. The length of the CDR3 is 15 residues. The germline CDR1 and CDR2 sequences are SGHDT and YYEEEE. CDR3 residues: CASSRGQGNTGELFF. CDR3 sequence (DNA): TGTGCCAGCAGTCGCGGACAGGGGAACACCGGGGAGCTGTTTTTT.